The present T cell receptor beta chain was sequenced within a study of cytomegalovirus exposure and HLA in healthy donors (TCRdb year 2017). For the study in its entirety: An earlier analysis of several hundred of the donors reported about 290 Gb of sequence data and 117 million unique TCR beta sequences from 150 million to 200 million T cells. The T cell repertoires of roughly 660 subjects were profiled by immunosequencing and related to cytomegalovirus serostatus. Donor age, sex, ethnicity and CMV serostatus were compiled alongside the repertoire data. Besides the first cohort of roughly 660 subjects, a separate validation cohort made up of 120 different subjects was used. Among some 410 genotyped donors of the cohort, an average of 235,054 unique TCR beta nucleotide sequences were sequenced per donor, around a sixth of them non-productive. An early release covering more than 500 HLA-typed donors comprised approximately 300 gigabases of sequencing data and approximately 85 million unique TCR sequences. A few DR-DQ haplotypes were treated as single units for association and clustering because of strong linkage in the cohort. Typing coverage varied by locus: roughly 629-640 donors for A, B, C, DRB1 and DQB1; approximately 500 for DQA1; more than 600 for DPA1; 450 to 480 for DPB1. High-throughput TCR immunosequencing, statistical association of individual TCRs with disease status, and machine learning were combined to predict cytomegalovirus infection status. In a later genetic analysis, genome-wide SNP genotypes for about 55% of the roughly 700 donors were used, and that subset was treated as a discovery cohort. A later analysis re-examined previously published TCR beta repertoires from just over 650 donors and added high-resolution HLA genotyping to investigate patterns of TCR occurrence. Of the 350 to 400 genotyped donors, roughly 80% fell in the genetic ancestry cluster associated with self-reported Caucasian donors. The later analysis used no new phenotypic data to find candidate immune exposures, relying instead on TCR beta sequences and their occurrence across donors. Every discovery cohort repertoire had been produced on one sequencing platform. HLA typing covered class I and class II loci at four-digit resolution. The aim of the study was to test whether cataloging public T cell receptors could identify signatures of past pathogen exposure. An earlier analysis of approximately 500 of the donors applied high-throughput TCR beta sequencing to assess whether each TCR beta V gene segment acted as functional or pseudogenic.

Libraries were made using the immunoSEQ multiplex PCR assay. A mixture of 60 forward primers for TCR Vbeta segments and 13 reverse primers for TCR Jbeta segments was used in the multiplex PCR. The CDR3 region of rearranged TCR beta genes was amplified from genomic DNA with a multiplex PCR assay. The amplified TCR beta libraries were sequenced on the Illumina HiSeq System as 87-base-pair reads. As for the original processing: In a later analysis, some 80 million unique TCR beta chains were counted across the roughly 610 repertoires, and around 10 million of these chains were shared by at least two donors. Raw reads were error-corrected and collapsed into unique sequences by a nearest-neighbor algorithm in which closely related sequences were merged to remove PCR and sequencing errors. To assign V, D and J gene segments, CDR3 sequences were aligned to IMGT reference sequences. For a sequence to be retained, at least a six-nucleotide match to both a V gene segment and a J gene segment was required. A rearrangement was called productive if the CDR3 had no stop codons and remained in frame with V and J, and every other rearrangement was called non-productive. CDR3 was defined according to IMGT convention as the region running from the second conserved V-encoded cysteine to the conserved J-encoded phenylalanine. In an earlier analysis of just under 600 of the donors, sequences lacking an unambiguous match to a single V gene segment were excluded. An earlier analysis of almost 600 of the donors classified V segments as functional when productive rearrangements were above 56.7% and as segregating when the standard deviation between donors was above 5%. A statistical classification framework was built to diagnose cytomegalovirus status from the catalog of TCR beta chain sequences. V and J gene assignment, in a later analysis, came from comparing TCR nucleotide sequences with IMGT/GENE-DB human TR gene sequences. Using the TCRdist pipeline, a later analysis assigned CDR3 sequences along with most-parsimonious VDJ recombination scenarios. In a later analysis, each TCR beta chain was defined by its CDR3 amino acid sequence together with its V-gene family, and reads lacking a unique V-gene family were excluded. As a way to deal with suspected cross-contamination and a sequencing artifact, a later analysis dropped 640 or so nucleotide sequences that were highly shared and had low generation probability. In a later analysis, a clonal expansion index was calculated for each public chain from normalized within-repertoire ranks of inferred template counts. A later analysis computed generation probabilities with a VDJ recombination model fitted to out-of-frame rearrangements, and checked the results against IGoR. Hypergeometric tests were used in a later analysis to score TCR-TCR, TCR-HLA and TCR-CMV co-occurrence, with a repertoire-size bias correction applied to the TCR pairs. False discovery rates were estimated in a later analysis by permuting HLA or CMV assignments 20 times. In a later analysis, co-occurring TCRs were grouped using DBSCAN, and TCRdist sequence similarity was added for clustering within HLA-allele-positive subsets. For co-occurrence clustering, repertoires with fewer than 30,000 or more than 120,000 public chains were excluded, along with roughly 5 repertoires with anomalous nucleotide sharing. As stored in TCRdb, this immuneACCESS dataset retains in-frame rearrangements with V and J assigned. A fraction of the clones does not appear; measured against another copy, unresolved V genes explain less than half of the discrepancy, and the remainder lacks a known reason. The V and J calls and the clone size are those of that table, but D and trimming were determined from the DNA. The sample table holds about 200,000 clones, of which approximately 86% were seen once. The top ten clones comprise roughly 0.33% of the sample.

In total, roughly 670 healthy bone marrow donors made up the cohort. Cohort members were all nominally healthy when sampled, although unrecorded immune exposures were likely present. The donor tested CMV seronegative and was one of the 352 seronegative cohort members. Each donor provided a peripheral blood sample, and peripheral blood mononuclear cells were used for TCR beta sequencing. The Qiagen DNeasy Blood Extraction Kit was used to extract genomic DNA from the blood cell samples. About this clone itself: This clone's antigen is unknown. No much larger clone exists at a distance of one base, and base qualities are not known.

Overall study outcomes, separate from this receptor: The classifier was reported to diagnose cytomegalovirus status with high specificity and sensitivity in both the original and validation cohorts. It was suggested by the authors that the approach could potentially be generalized to other disease states and immunological phenotypes. Because the 87-base-pair reads could not distinguish some IMGT-functional V segments, including TRBV6-2 and TRBV6-3, those segments were excluded. Broadly in line with IMGT annotations, most TCR beta V segments showed up in productive rearrangements about 90% or about 30% of the time in an earlier analysis of a few hundred of the donors. A later analysis found that TCR association rates varied across HLA loci, with DRB1 alleles showing the most associated TCRs and HLA-C alleles the fewest. In a later analysis, most CMV-associated TCR beta chains were found to appear HLA-restricted, with HLA associations seemingly driven largely by CMV exposure. In a later analysis, HLA-associated TCR beta chains were found to be more clonally expanded and to have lower generation probabilities than equally common non-associated chains. A later analysis associated 16,951 TCR beta sequences with specific HLA alleles at a false discovery rate of 0.05. According to a later analysis, parvovirus B19, influenza, CMV and Epstein-Barr virus appeared linked to several top co-occurrence clusters. A further reported finding was that TCR beta sequences accurately predicted the HLA-A and HLA-B alleles for most subjects in the first cohort. In a later genetic analysis, a missense DCLRE1C variant was associated with V-gene and J-gene trimming of TCR beta chains, and the association was replicated in an independent cohort. Because counts were too low, 15 to 20 rarely observed V segments, including chromosome 9 orphons, were excluded from the earlier analysis of some 590 of the donors. In vitro tests confirmed that three of the cytomegalovirus-associated TCR beta chains recognize cytomegalovirus antigens. Because some donors lacked HLA typing at each locus, the association tests relied only on the typed subset. While some public TCRs were present in many individuals, most TCR sequences turned up only very rarely across donors. The presence/absence analyses assumed that sequencing depth was roughly uniform across donors, and that assumption may not be true. This cohort had only TCR beta chains sequenced, and the lack of alpha or paired-chain data limited which features could be detected. The only immune exposure information available for the cohort was CMV serostatus. A total of 150 to 200 TCR beta chains were listed by the study as associated with cytomegalovirus. Assigning TCR associations to individual alleles was difficult when HLA alleles, especially DR and DQ, strongly co-occurred. A cluster of highly shared sequence variants was judged likely to be a technical artifact of the sequencing pipeline. In a later genetic analysis, fewer N-insertions in productive TCRs were reported among donors in an Asian-associated ancestry cluster than the roughly 700-donor mean. Linkage disequilibrium might explain the correlated functional status among segregating V segments, but an unknown experimental factor could not be excluded.

The junction shows trimming of 0 bases on V and 2 bases on J, and the gene matches do not reach 5 bases of it. Its CDR3 holds 16 amino acids, cysteine through phenylalanine. CDR3 DNA is the only sequence kept; it has 48 bases, read in frame from the first base. The germline V gene specifies LGHNA as CDR1 and YNFKEQ as CDR2. The TCR comes from a woman in her 30s in good health and CMV-seronegative. Recombination joined TRBV4-2 with TRBJ2-7, and 9 junction bases match TRBD2. The source material was PBMCs. The DNA reads TGTGCCAGCAGCCAAGATCTAGCGGGGACCCCCTACGAGCAGTACTTC. It translates to CASSQDLAGTPYEQYF.